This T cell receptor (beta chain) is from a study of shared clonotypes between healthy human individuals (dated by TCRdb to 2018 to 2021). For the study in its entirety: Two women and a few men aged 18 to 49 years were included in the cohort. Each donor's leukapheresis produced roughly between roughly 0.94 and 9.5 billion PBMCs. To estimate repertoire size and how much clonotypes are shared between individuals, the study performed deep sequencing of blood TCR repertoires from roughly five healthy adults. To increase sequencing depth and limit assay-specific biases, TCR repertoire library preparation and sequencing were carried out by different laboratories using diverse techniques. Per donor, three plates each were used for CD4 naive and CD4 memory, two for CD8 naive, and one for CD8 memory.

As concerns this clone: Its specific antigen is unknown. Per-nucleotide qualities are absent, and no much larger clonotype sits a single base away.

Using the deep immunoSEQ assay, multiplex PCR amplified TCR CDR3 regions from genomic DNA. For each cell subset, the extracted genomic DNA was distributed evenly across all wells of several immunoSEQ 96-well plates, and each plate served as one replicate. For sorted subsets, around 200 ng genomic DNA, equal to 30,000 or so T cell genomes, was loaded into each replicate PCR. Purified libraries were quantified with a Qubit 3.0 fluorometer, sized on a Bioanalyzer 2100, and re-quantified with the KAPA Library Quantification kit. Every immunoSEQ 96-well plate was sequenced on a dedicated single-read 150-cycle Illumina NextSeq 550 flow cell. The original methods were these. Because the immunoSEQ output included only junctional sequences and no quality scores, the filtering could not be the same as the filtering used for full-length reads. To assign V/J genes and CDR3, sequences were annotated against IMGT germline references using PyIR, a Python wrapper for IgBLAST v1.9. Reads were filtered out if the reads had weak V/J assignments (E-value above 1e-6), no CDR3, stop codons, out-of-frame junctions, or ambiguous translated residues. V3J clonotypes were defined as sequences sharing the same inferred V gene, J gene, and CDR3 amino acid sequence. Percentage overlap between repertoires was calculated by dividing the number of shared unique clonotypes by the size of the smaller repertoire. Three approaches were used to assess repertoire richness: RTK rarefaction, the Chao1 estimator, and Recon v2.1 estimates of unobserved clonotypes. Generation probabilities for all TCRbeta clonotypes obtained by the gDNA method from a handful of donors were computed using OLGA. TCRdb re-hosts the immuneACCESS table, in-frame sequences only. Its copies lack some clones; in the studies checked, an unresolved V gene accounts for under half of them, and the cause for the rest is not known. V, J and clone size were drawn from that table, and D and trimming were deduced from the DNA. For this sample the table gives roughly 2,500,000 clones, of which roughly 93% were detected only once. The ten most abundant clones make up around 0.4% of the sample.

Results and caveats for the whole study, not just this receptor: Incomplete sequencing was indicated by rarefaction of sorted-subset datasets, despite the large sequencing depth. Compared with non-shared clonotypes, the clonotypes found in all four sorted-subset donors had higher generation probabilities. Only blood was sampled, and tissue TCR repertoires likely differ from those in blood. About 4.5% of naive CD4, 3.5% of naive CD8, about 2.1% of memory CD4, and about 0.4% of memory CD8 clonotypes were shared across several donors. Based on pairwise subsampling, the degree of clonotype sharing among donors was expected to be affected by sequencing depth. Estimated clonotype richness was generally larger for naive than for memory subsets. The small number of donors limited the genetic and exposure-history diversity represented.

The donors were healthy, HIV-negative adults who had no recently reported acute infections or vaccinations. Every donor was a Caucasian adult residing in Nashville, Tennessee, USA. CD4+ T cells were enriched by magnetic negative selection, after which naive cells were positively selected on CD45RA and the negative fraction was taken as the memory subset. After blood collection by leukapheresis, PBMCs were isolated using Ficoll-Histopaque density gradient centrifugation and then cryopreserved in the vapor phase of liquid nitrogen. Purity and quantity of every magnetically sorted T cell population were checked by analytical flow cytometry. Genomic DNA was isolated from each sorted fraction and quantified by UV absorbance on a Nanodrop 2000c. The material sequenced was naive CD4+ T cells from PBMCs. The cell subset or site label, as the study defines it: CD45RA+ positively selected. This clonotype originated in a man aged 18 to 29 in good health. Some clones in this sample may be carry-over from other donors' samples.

This receptor carries the CDR3 CASSPSEVLNEQFF. The base sequence is TGTGCCAGCTCACCCTCGGAGGTTCTTAATGAGCAGTTCTTC. The V and J genes are TRBV18 and TRBJ2-1, with a weak D call of TRBD2 (5 bases match). Reading the germline V gene gives CDR1 KGHSH and CDR2 LQKENI. Measured from the cysteine to the phenylalanine, the CDR3 is 14 residues long. Of the read, only the CDR3 DNA is kept; its 42 bases are in frame from base 1. V lost 3 bases and J lost 7 bases; the stretch between them is 13 bases long.